These T cell receptor beta chains were read from a single sample in a study of T cell changes during pregnancy in multiple sclerosis. Sequenced by immunoSEQ multiplex PCR; TCRdb stores in-frame clones only, minus some. The sample consists of approximately 40,000 clones, about 92% of them appearing once. Specimen: CD4+ T cells from peripheral blood mononuclear cells, collected in the third trimester of pregnancy. These receptor sequences come from a female donor with multiple sclerosis, enrolled in a pregnancy study. The CDR3 runs from the conserved cysteine through the conserved F or W. The D gene is left open where the match is weak.

J: TRBJ2-3; D: NA; V: TRBV11-2; CDR3: CASGSIRDTQYF
J: TRBJ1-1; D: NA; V: TRBV2; CDR3: CASTLLGQKNTEAFF
J: TRBJ2-5; D: NA; V: TRBV28; CDR3: CASSLTRGRVYETQYF
J: TRBJ1-1; D: NA; V: TRBV2; CDR3: CASIRGLNTEAFF
J: TRBJ2-7; D: NA; V: TRBV29-1; CDR3: CSVNPQGGAYEQYF
J: TRBJ2-7; D: TRBD2; V: TRBV6-5; CDR3: CASSRGSGRFYEQYF
J: TRBJ1-2; D: NA; V: TRBV14; CDR3: CASSRQLSNYGYTF
J: TRBJ1-5; D: NA; V: TRBV19; CDR3: CAGSDSGNQPQHF
J: TRBJ1-2; D: NA; V: TRBV5-1; CDR3: CASSLVSISTGNPGYTF
J: TRBJ1-4; D: NA; V: TRBV19; CDR3: CASRDHSATNEKLFF
J: TRBJ2-7; D: TRBD1; V: TRBV5-4; CDR3: CASSLAKRGQYEQYF
J: TRBJ1-2; D: NA; V: TRBV7-9; CDR3: CASSFSGSKGQNYGYTF
J: TRBJ1-3; D: TRBD1; V: TRBV6-5; CDR3: CASSYRQGVGNTIYF
J: TRBJ1-4; D: TRBD1; V: TRBV11-2; CDR3: CASSPQGTGGEKLFF
J: TRBJ2-1; D: NA; V: TRBV6-6; CDR3: CASSYRGGEQFF
J: TRBJ2-3; D: TRBD2; V: TRBV6-6; CDR3: CASAGGGTDTQYF
J: TRBJ2-1; D: NA; V: TRBV6-1; CDR3: CASSEYPYNEQFF
J: TRBJ2-1; D: TRBD2; V: TRBV18; CDR3: CASSSLTSGGYNEQFF
J: TRBJ1-2; D: TRBD1; V: TRBV20-1; CDR3: CSAAGQGNYTF
J: TRBJ1-4; D: NA; V: TRBV5-5; CDR3: CASILRWTDNEKLFF
J: TRBJ2-6; D: NA; V: TRBV10-3; CDR3: CAISESAGAVKSSGANVLTF
J: TRBJ2-7; D: TRBD2; V: TRBV10-1; CDR3: CASSESTRGREGNYEQYF
J: TRBJ2-7; D: TRBD1; V: TRBV15; CDR3: CATSSRTGGLGSYEQYF
J: TRBJ1-1; D: NA; V: TRBV5-1; CDR3: CASSPENRAMGMNTEAFF
J: TRBJ2-7; D: TRBD1; V: TRBV7-3; CDR3: CASSYWTGREQYF
J: TRBJ1-1; D: TRBD1; V: TRBV19; CDR3: CASSPTGTGLNTEAFF
J: TRBJ1-3; D: NA; V: TRBV7-2; CDR3: CASSLDGSRSGNTIYF
J: TRBJ1-1; D: TRBD1; V: TRBV2; CDR3: CASSETGQLNTEAFF
J: TRBJ1-4; D: NA; V: TRBV2; CDR3: CASSRTTTNEKLFF
J: TRBJ2-7; D: TRBD2; V: TRBV29-1; CDR3: CSATSGSGEQYF
J: TRBJ2-1; D: NA; V: TRBV5-1; CDR3: CASSFLTSDNEQFF
J: TRBJ2-3; D: TRBD2; V: TRBV5-4; CDR3: CASSPPGLDSTDTQYF
J: TRBJ1-3; D: NA; V: TRBV28; CDR3: CASSPSGGVGNTIYF
J: TRBJ2-7; D: TRBD2; V: TRBV4-1; CDR3: CASSQATGTSGSYEQYF
J: TRBJ2-1; D: NA; V: TRBV6-4; CDR3: CASSSGDNNEQFF
J: TRBJ2-1; D: NA; V: TRBV30; CDR3: CAWSSSQIHNEQFF
J: TRBJ1-4; D: TRBD1; V: TRBV28; CDR3: CASTTGTGGAATNEKLFF
J: TRBJ2-3; D: TRBD2; V: TRBV15; CDR3: CATSREKLLVAGGTDTQYF
J: TRBJ1-4; D: TRBD1; V: TRBV5-1; CDR3: CASSLSGQGDEKLFF
J: TRBJ2-3; D: TRBD2; V: TRBV7-6; CDR3: CASSSSGKADTQYF
J: TRBJ2-5; D: TRBD1; V: TRBV7-9; CDR3: CASSLASGTGSSKTQYF